This T cell receptor beta chain was retrieved from a study of long-term antiretroviral therapy in people with HIV. Every donor contributed at least one pre-ART and at least two post-ART PBMC samples. Germline-derived CDR1 and CDR2 are SEHNR and FQNEAQ (reference sequence). This CDR3 region has 13 residues. The V and J ends lost 2 bases and 7 bases, in that order; junction bases with no gene match: 3. Survey-level resolution applied to immunoSEQ assay v3.0. Repertoires were generated with immunoSEQ multiplex PCR, while TCRdb's copy carries only in-frame clones and drops some. The table records more than 25,000 clones, 70% to 90% of them present only once. Overall study findings and caveats: Pre-ART-expanded clones dominated the repertoire at all time points. Nothing was known about ART adherence, viral resistance or changes in therapy.

Details on this clone: Its antigen is unidentified.

The sample consisted of unsorted PBMCs, taken roughly 5 years before starting antiretroviral therapy. This sequence was found in a man aged 45 to 65 with HIV. The chain couples TRBV7-9 to TRBJ1-2, with TRBD1 matching 8 bases. In nucleotides, the CDR3 is TGTGCCAGCAGCTTAAACGACAGGGGTGGCTACACCTTC. Amino acids: CASSLNDRGGYTF. The full variable domain, with the rest looked up from reference TRBV7-9 and TRBJ1-2, is DTGVSQNPRHKITKRGQNVTFRCDPISEHNRLYWYRQTLGQGPEFLTYFQNEAQLEKSRLLSDRFSAERPKGSFSTLEIQRTEQGDSAMYLCASSLNDRGGYTFGSGTRLTVV.